Presented here are 16 T cell receptor beta chains from one specimen sequenced in a study of control samples from healthy donors and cancer patients. Repertoires were generated with immunoSEQ multiplex PCR, while TCRdb's copy carries only in-frame clones and drops some. This table holds under 150,000 clones, approximately 92% found once. The source material was PBMCs. Receptors originate from a woman in her fifties or sixties with colorectal cancer.

The chain employs TRBV5-4 and TRBJ1-5, with D possibly TRBD1 on 5 matching bases. CDR1 is SGHNT, CDR2 YYREEE, per germline (reference sequence). The CDR3 has 13 amino acids. Trimming took 0 bases from V and 9 from J, leaving 10 bases between them. The CDR3 sequence is CASSLGGGSPQHF. In DNA, the CDR3 is TGTGCCAGCAGCTTGGGGGGCGGTTCGCCCCAGCATTTT.

The table lists this clone with a count of one. The rearrangement joins TRBV5-4 to TRBJ2-5; 9 nucleotides match TRBD1. This CDR3 spans 18 amino acids. Germline CDR1 SGHNT, CDR2 YYREEE (reference sequence). Unmatched junction bases numbered 14, after V lost 4 bases and J lost 1 base. In nucleotides, the CDR3 is TGTGCCAGCAGCAGCTGGGGAGCCGAGGACAGGGGCCAAGAGACCCAGTACTTC. This sequence encodes CASSSWGAEDRGQETQYF.

The gene calls are TRBV20-1 and TRBJ1-4; D call uncertain. The CDR3 runs 11 residues. Germline V gives CDR1 DFQATT, CDR2 SNEGSKA (reference sequence). This CDR3 is CSAPAPEKLFF. CDR3 bases: TGCAGCGCCCCCGCCCCTGAAAAACTGTTTTTT.

Written as DNA, the CDR3 is TGTGCCTGGAGTGTGGATCAGTCCCGGTCGGCCCAGCATTTT. Translating gives CAWSVDQSRSAQHF. The V gene is TRBV30, the J gene TRBJ1-5; D not resolved. The CDR3 totals 14 residues. Germline lookup yields CDR1 GTSNPN and CDR2 SVGIG (reference sequence). V was trimmed by 0 bases and J by 11 bases, leaving 17 bases between them.

This clone turned up a few times. The chain couples TRBV12-3 or TRBV12-4 to TRBJ1-5; D is undetermined. The ends were cut back, 7 bases at V and 3 bases at J, with 10 bases in the middle. This CDR3 is 13 amino acids long. CDR3 bases: TGTGCCAGCACTAGGACTGTCAATCAGCCCCAGCATTTT. This gives the protein CASTRTVNQPQHF.

This sequence joins TRBV10-1 and TRBJ2-7, with D perhaps matching TRBD1 (5 bases). The germline V gene has CDR1 WNHNN and CDR2 SYGVQD (reference sequence). The CDR3 has 14 residues. With 3 bases removed from V and 2 bases from J, the gap between germline ends came to 11 bases. CDR3 in DNA: TGCGCCAGCAGTGATAGCAGGGAAGCCTACGAGCAGTACTTC. Encoded protein: CASSDSREAYEQYF.

The rearrangement links TRBV28 to TRBJ2-1; 8 bases are shared with TRBD2. The V gene's germline CDR1 is MDHEN and CDR2 SYDVKM. This CDR3 has 14 residues. The trim removed 8 bases at V and 5 bases at J, leaving 8 bases unmatched. The CDR3 reads CASPGGGRNNEQFF. As DNA, the CDR3 is TGTGCCAGCCCGGGAGGGGGGCGGAACAATGAGCAGTTCTTC. Complete variable domain (other parts from reference TRBV28 and TRBJ2-1): DVKVTQSSRYLVKRTGEKVFLECVQDMDHENMFWYRQDPGLGLRLIYFSYDVKMKEKGDIPEGYSVSREKKERFSLILESASTNQTSMYLCASPGGGRNNEQFFGPGTRLTVL.

The CDR3 DNA is TGTGCCAGCAGCACTGGACAGGGCAATCAGCCCCAGCATTTT. Residues: CASSTGQGNQPQHF. The chain employs TRBV5-8 and TRBJ1-5; the match to TRBD1 covers 7 bases. V gave up 4 bases and J gave up 2 bases; unmatched junction bases: 3. Germline V lookup: CDR1 SGHTS, CDR2 YDEGEE. The CDR3 extends over 14 amino acids.

In nucleotides, the CDR3 is TGTGCCAGCAGCGTCGGGACCGCGACCTCTGGGGCCAACGTCCTGACTTTC. Protein sequence: CASSVGTATSGANVLTF. The V gene is TRBV7-9, the J gene TRBJ2-6; D may correspond to TRBD1 or TRBD2 (5 bases each). The CDR3 is 17 amino acids. CDR1 is SEHNR, CDR2 FQNEAQ, per germline (reference sequence). V lost 5 bases to trimming and J lost 0 bases, with 14 bases between them.

This clone is a singleton in its sample. The J gene is TRBJ1-1, the V gene TRBV6-5, with D possibly TRBD1 on 6 matching bases. Trimming took 7 bases from V and 10 from J, leaving 22 bases between them. The CDR3 has 14 amino acids. Germline CDR1 reads MNHEY; CDR2 reads SVGAGI. CDR3 region: CASNAGSQGWGAFF. The DNA for the CDR3 is TGTGCCAGCAACGCGGGGTCGCAGGGGTGGGGAGCTTTCTTT.

V usage is TRBV19 and J usage is TRBJ1-1; no clear D. Germline V lookup: CDR1 LNHDA, CDR2 SQIVND (reference sequence). V gave up 6 bases and J gave up 1 base, with 12 bases separating them. This CDR3 comprises 14 residues. The CDR3 here is CASSSWLPNTEAFF. In nucleotides, the CDR3 is TGTGCCAGTAGCAGTTGGCTACCGAACACTGAAGCTTTCTTT.

In this sample, this clone turned up once. J is TRBJ1-1 and V is TRBV19; 8 bases are a match to TRBD1. The CDR3 extends over 15 amino acids. Germline lookup yields CDR1 LNHDA and CDR2 SQIVND (reference sequence). V was pared by 4 bases and J by 4 bases, with 8 bases of the junction left unmatched. The CDR3 DNA reads as TGTGCCAGTAGTACCGGACAGGGTTGGGGCACTGAAGCTTTCTTT. As protein: CASSTGQGWGTEAFF.

The chain carries TRBV4-1 and TRBJ1-4; 8 bases align to TRBD1. V lost 3 bases and J lost 5; bases outside the gene matches: 14. CDR1 is MGHRA and CDR2 is YSYEKL in the germline V gene. This CDR3 region has 18 residues. DNA of the CDR3: TGCGCCAGCAGCCATCAGGACAGGGTCCGGTTTGCGAATGAAAAACTGTTTTTT. Translation: CASSHQDRVRFANEKLFF.

The CDR3 DNA sequence: TGTGCCAGCAGTAGGGGGAGGAGGTACAATGAGCAGTTCTTC. Translation gives CASSRGRRYNEQFF. The V and J genes are TRBV6-5 and TRBJ2-1; D tentatively fits TRBD1 or TRBD2 (6 bases each). Germline CDR1 MNHEY, CDR2 SVGAGI. This CDR3 region has 14 residues. The V gene lost 5 bases and the J gene lost 4 bases, with 12 bases spanning the gap.

This chain connects TRBV4-1 to TRBJ2-5; TRBD2 is a possible D gene (6 bases). This CDR3 is 18 amino acids long. CDR1 and CDR2 from the germline V gene are MGHRA and YSYEKL. The V and J ends lost 0 bases and 4 bases respectively, with 21 bases between them. CDR3: CASSQESPLLRRGETQYF. In DNA form, the CDR3 reads TGCGCCAGCAGCCAAGAGAGCCCGCTACTTAGGAGGGGAGAGACCCAGTACTTC.

The V gene is TRBV30, the J gene TRBJ1-2, with D possibly being TRBD1 (5 bases). CDR3 length: 18 amino acids. The V gene's germline CDR1 is GTSNPN and CDR2 SVGIG (reference sequence). Trimming shortened V by 2 bases and J by 3 bases, and 25 bases separated the two germline ends. CDR3 nucleotide sequence: TGTGCCTGGAGTATGCGTAGACAGAATAGCCTTCTACACTATGGCTACACCTTC. Its translation: CAWSMRRQNSLLHYGYTF.